The following is a T cell receptor beta chain sequence with its context. Its binding antigen is unknown. Base qualities are missing; no much larger clone stands one base away. CDR1 LGHNA and CDR2 YNFKEQ were looked up in the germline V gene. From the cysteine through the phenylalanine, the CDR3 covers 15 amino acids. Only the CDR3 part of the read is kept: 45 bases, read in frame from the first base. V drops 1 base and J drops 0 bases, leaving 7 bases in between. The immunoSEQ multiplex PCR assay was used to generate TCR libraries, with TCR-beta and/or TCR-alpha/delta assays applied to each sample. The amplified TCR libraries were sequenced using the Illumina high-throughput platform. As for how the authors treated the data: Clustering and dimensionality reduction relied on pairwise TCRdist distances among GMM-specific receptors from T cells that were either sorted ex vivo or expanded in vitro. Each clinical repertoire received a mean NN-distance score, defined as the average TCRdist to the nearest 10% of tetramer-positive reference sequences. GEM TCR motif frequency was calculated as the fraction of unique TCRs that matched known GEM sequences by V/J usage and CDR3 length. Active tuberculosis was classified by linear discriminant analysis with leave-one-out cross-validation, implemented in scikit-learn. This immuneACCESS table, as held by TCRdb, lists in-frame sequences with V and J called but not all clones. Of the missing ones, under half trace to an unresolved V gene in checked studies; the others have no known cause. V and J calls and clone size are given by that table; D and trimming were obtained from the DNA. The table for this sample lists more than 30,000 clones; more than 75% of them were counted only once. The ten largest clones capture roughly 5.2% of the sample.

The label giving this sample's time point can be read as: new active TB diagnosis, blood taken before or within 7 days of starting treatment. Patients with active tuberculosis were defined as newly diagnosed, HIV-seronegative South African adults aged 18 years or older. Confirmation of active tuberculosis was obtained by positive sputum smear microscopy and/or positive M. tuberculosis culture. Immunosequencing was performed on unsorted cryopreserved PBMC, with around 100,000 T cells per clinical donor covered on average. The entry originates in a study of T cells in tuberculosis (dated by TCRdb to the late 2010s). For context, the study as a whole: The study combined CD1B tetramers and high-throughput TCR immunosequencing to characterize T cells specific for the mycobacterial lipid antigen glucose monomycolate (GMM). In a South African clinical cohort, IGRA-negative adolescents, IGRA-positive adolescents with latent tuberculosis and adults with active tuberculosis were compared, with ten people in each group. Active tuberculosis patient PBMC were archived before or within 7 days of starting standard anti-tuberculosis treatment.

The study at large found these results: An accuracy of just under 90% (AUROC approximately 0.91) was reached by a classifier using the diverse GMM-specific repertoire, compared with 70% accuracy when GEM motif frequencies were used. Shorter CDR3-alpha lengths in active tuberculosis patients partly drove the smaller NN-distances, and the TCR-beta difference was not statistically significant. Clinical samples were selected based on the availability of cryopreserved specimens, with adults included as active tuberculosis cases and adolescents included as controls. Smaller mean NN-distances to GMM-specific TCRs were observed in active tuberculosis TCR-alpha repertoires than in IGRA-negative controls, suggesting clonal expansion of GMM-specific TCRs.

Source: PBMCs, taken at tuberculosis diagnosis. The chain couples TRBV4-2 to TRBJ2-1; a tentative D match to TRBD2 spans 6 bases. This clonotype was obtained from an adult with tuberculosis. CDR3 loop: CASSQVADSYNEQFF. The nucleotide sequence is given as TGTGCCAGCAGCCAAGTAGCGGACTCCTACAATGAGCAGTTCTTC.